Listed here is a single T cell receptor beta chain. No antigen is known for it. This sample was taken from a study of Graves' ophthalmopathy and Graves' hyperthyroidism. General study findings and limits: Cross-validated, the 13-signature model showed 87.88%/81.08% sensitivity/specificity, and 80%/75% in the test set. Blood also contained most of the expanded thyroid clonotypes above 0.001 frequency.

TCR beta CDR3 regions were amplified from RNA transcripts. First-round RT-PCR with HTBI primers preceded a second-round multiplex PCR. MiXCR was run by TCRdb on the multiplex PCR reads, yielding one entry per CDR3 protein. The table shows more than 1,000,000 distinct CDR3 sequences, with about two fifths occurring only once. Material: peripheral blood or thyroid tissue (not recorded which). This sequence was found in an adult man with Graves' hyperthyroidism.

CDR3 region: CASSYSGVSPLHF. CDR3 nucleotides: TGTGCCAGCAGTTACTCGGGGGTATCACCCCTCCACTTT. The V call is TRBV6-6, the J call TRBJ1-6; maybe TRBD1 (5 bases). The CDR3 length is 13 residues. Trimming took off 0 bases at V and 10 bases at J, with 7 bases between the two ends. Germline V gene sequence: CDR1 MNHNY, CDR2 SVGAGI (reference sequence).